This T cell receptor (beta chain) stems from a study of human T cells and chemical hapten exposure. Background on the study: While the roughly 23-week study was under way, patients received diphenylcyclopropenone on the scalp every week. Patches that contained 0.01% DPC were applied to the upper back and read at 6 days. Study results and limitations: Large CDR3 similarity clusters arose significantly more often from expanded TCRs than from controls.

In the library, unique molecular identifiers were attached to individual cDNA molecules. TCRdb passed the RACE reads through MiXCR, listing each CDR3 protein once. Of about 170,000 distinct CDR3 sequences in the sample, around 30% are singletons; the top ten hold under 2.5%. Time point defined: patch test 3, about 24 weeks after DPC sensitization. Treatment indicated: therapeutic diphenylcyclopropenone sensitization with weekly scalp DPC. V lost 5 bases, J lost 4 bases, and 12 bases stayed unmatched. Per germline, CDR1 SGDLS and CDR2 YYNGEE. The CDR3 consists of 17 residues. Turning to this clonotype: Its antigen is not identified.

The chain recombines TRBV9 with TRBJ2-2; TRBD1 aligns across 9 bases. This material consisted of whole blood, taken in connection with sensitization to the hapten diphenylcyclopropenone (DPC). The receptor was isolated from a woman under 30 with alopecia areata. Some clones in this sample may be carry-over from other donors' samples. The CDR3 reads CASRHNPTTGGTGELFF. The DNA for the CDR3 is TGTGCCAGCAGGCATAACCCAACGACAGGGGGCACCGGGGAGCTGTTTTTT. The full variable domain, its missing parts supplied by reference TRBV9 and TRBJ2-2, is DSGVTQTPKHLITATGQRVTLRCSPRSGDLSVYWYQQSLDQGLQFLIQYYNGEERAKGNILERFSAQQFPDLHSELNLSSLELGDSALYFCASRHNPTTGGTGELFFGEGSRLTVL.